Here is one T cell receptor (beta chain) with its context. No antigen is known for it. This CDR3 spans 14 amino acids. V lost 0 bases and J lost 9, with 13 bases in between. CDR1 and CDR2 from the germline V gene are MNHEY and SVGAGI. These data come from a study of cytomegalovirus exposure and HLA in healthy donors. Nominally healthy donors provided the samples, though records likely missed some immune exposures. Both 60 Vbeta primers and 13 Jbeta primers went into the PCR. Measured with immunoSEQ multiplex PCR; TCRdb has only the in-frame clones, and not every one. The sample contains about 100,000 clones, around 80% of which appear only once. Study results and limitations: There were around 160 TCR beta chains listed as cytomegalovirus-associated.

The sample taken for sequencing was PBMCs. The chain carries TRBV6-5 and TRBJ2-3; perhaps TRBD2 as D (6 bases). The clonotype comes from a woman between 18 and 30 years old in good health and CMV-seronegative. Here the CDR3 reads CASSYSWPRGTQYF. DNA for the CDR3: TGTGCCAGCAGTTACTCGTGGCCGCGGGGCACGCAGTATTTT.